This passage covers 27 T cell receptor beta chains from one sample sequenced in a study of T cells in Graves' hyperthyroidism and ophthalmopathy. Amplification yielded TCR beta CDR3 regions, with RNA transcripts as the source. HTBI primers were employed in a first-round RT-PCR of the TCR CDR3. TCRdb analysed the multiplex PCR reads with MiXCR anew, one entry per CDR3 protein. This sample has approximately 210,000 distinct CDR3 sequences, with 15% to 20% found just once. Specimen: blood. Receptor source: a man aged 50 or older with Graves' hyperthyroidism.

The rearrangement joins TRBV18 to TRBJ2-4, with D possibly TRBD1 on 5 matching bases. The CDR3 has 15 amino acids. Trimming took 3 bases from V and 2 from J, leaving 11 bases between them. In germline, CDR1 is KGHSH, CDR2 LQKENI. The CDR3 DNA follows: TGTGCCAGCTCACCTACAGGTTCGACCAAAAACATTCAGTACTTC. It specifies CASSPTGSTKNIQYF. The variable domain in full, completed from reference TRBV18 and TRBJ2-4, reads NAGVMQNPRHLVRRRGQEARLRCSPMKGHSHVYWYRQLPEEGLKFMVYLQKENIIDESGMPKERFSAEFPKEGPSILRIQQVVRGDSAAYFCASSPTGSTKNIQYFGAGTRLSVL.

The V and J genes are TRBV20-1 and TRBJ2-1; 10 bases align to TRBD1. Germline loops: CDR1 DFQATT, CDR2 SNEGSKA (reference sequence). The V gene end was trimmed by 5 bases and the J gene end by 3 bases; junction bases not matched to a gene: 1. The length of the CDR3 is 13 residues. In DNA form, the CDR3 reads TGCAGTGCTTGGGACAGGGGCTACAATGAGCAGTTCTTC. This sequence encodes CSAWDRGYNEQFF.

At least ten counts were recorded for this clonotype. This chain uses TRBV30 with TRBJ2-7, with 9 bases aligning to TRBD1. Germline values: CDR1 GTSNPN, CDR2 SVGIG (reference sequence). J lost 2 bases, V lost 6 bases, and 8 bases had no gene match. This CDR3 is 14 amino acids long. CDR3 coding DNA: TGTGCCTGCATCCACGGACAGGGGACCTACGAGCAGTACTTC. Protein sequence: CACIHGQGTYEQYF.

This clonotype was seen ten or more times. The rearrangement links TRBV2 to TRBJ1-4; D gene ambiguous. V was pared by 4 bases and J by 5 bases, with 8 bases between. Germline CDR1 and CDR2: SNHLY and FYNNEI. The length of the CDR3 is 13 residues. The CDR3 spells CASSGTANEKLFF. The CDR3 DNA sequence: TGTGCCAGCAGTGGAACAGCGAATGAAAAACTGTTTTTT.

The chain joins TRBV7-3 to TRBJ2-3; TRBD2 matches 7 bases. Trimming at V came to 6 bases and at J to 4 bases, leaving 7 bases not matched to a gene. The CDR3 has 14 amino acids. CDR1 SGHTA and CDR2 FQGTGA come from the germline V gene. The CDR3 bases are TGTGCCAGCAGTCCGGGGGGTACCCCAGATACGCAGTATTTT. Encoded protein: CASSPGGTPDTQYF.

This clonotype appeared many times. The CDR3 here is CASSVAGTGTEQYF. CDR3 DNA: TGTGCCAGCAGCGTAGCGGGGACAGGGACCGAGCAGTACTTC. The chain is built from TRBV9 and TRBJ2-7; TRBD1 matches at 9 bases. There are 14 residues in the CDR3. The J segment lost 6 bases and the V segment lost 0 bases, leaving 4 bases of the junction unmatched. CDR1 and CDR2 (germline): SGDLS, YYNGEE.

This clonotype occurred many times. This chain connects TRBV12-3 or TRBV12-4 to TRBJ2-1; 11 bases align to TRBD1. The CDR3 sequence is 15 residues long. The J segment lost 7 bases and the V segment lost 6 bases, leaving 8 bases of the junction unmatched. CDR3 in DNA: TGTGCCAGCAGCCTGGGACAGGGGGTTGTAAATGAGCAGTTCTTC. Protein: CASSLGQGVVNEQFF.

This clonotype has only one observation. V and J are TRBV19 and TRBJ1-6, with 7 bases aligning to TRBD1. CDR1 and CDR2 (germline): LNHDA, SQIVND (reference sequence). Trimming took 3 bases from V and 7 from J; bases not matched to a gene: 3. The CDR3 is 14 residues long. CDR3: CASSIRGSNSPLHF. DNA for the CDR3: TGTGCCAGTAGTATCAGGGGGTCCAATTCACCCCTCCACTTT.

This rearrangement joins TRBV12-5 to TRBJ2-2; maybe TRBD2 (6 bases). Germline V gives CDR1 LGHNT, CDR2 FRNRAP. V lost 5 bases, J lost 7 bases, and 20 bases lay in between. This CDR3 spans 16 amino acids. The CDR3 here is CASGPQSSVVGGELFF. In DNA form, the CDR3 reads TGTGCTAGTGGTCCCCAATCTAGCGTAGTAGGCGGGGAGCTGTTTTTT.

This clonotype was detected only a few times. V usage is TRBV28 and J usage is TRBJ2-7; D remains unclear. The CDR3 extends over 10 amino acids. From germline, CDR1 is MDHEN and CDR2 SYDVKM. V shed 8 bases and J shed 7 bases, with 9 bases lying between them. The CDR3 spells CASGPEEQYF. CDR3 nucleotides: TGTGCCAGCGGGCCTGAAGAGCAGTACTTC. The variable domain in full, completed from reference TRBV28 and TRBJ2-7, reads DVKVTQSSRYLVKRTGEKVFLECVQDMDHENMFWYRQDPGLGLRLIYFSYDVKMKEKGDIPEGYSVSREKKERFSLILESASTNQTSMYLCASGPEEQYFGPGTRLTVT.

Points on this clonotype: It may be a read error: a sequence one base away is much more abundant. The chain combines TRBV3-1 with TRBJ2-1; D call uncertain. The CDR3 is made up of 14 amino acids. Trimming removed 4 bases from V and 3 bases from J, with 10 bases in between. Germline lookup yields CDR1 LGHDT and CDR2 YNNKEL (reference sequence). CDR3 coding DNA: TGTGCCAGCAGCCCCCCAAGGAGCTACAATGAGCAGTTCTTC. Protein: CASSPPRSYNEQFF.

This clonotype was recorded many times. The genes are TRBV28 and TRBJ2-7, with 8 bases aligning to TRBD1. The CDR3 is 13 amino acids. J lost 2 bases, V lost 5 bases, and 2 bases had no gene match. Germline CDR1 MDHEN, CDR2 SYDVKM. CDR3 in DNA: TGTGCCAGCAGTACAGGGGGAACCTACGAGCAGTACTTC. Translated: CASSTGGTYEQYF.

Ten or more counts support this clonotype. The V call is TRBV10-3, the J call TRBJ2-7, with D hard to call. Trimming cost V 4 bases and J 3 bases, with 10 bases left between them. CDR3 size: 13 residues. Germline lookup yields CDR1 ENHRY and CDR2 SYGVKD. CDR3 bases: TGTGCCATCAGTGGAGGAATAGGCTACGAGCAGTACTTC. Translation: CAISGGIGYEQYF.

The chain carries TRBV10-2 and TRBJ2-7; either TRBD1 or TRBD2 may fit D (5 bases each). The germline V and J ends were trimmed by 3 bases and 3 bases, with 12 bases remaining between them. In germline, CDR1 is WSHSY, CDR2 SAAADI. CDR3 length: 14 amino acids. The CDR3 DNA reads TGCGCCAGCAGTGAACCGGGACGGAACTACGAGCAGTACTTC. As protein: CASSEPGRNYEQYF.

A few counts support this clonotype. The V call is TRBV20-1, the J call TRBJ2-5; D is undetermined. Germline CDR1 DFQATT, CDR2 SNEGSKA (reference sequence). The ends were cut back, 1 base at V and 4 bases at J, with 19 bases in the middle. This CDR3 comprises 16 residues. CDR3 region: CSARASGQVVGETQYF. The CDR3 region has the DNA TGCAGTGCTAGAGCCTCGGGCCAAGTAGTAGGAGAGACCCAGTACTTC.

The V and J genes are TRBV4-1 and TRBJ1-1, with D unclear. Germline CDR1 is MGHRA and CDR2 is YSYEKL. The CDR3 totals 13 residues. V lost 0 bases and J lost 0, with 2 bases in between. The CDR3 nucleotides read TGCGCCAGCAGCCAAGAGTTGAACACTGAAGCTTTCTTT. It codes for CASSQELNTEAFF.

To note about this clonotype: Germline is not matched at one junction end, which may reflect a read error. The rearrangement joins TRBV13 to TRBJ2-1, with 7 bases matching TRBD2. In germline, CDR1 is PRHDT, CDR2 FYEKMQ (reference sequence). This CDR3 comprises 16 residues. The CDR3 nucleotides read TGTGCCGGCAGCTCCGAAGCGGGACCCCTATACAATGAGCAGTTCTTC. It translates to CAGSSEAGPLYNEQFF.

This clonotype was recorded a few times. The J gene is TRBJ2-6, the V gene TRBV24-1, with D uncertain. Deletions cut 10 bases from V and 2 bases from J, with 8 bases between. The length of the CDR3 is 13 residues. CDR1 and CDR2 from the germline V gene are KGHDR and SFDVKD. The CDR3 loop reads CATGIAGANVLTF. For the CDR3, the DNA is TGTGCCACAGGGATTGCTGGGGCCAACGTCCTGACTTTC.

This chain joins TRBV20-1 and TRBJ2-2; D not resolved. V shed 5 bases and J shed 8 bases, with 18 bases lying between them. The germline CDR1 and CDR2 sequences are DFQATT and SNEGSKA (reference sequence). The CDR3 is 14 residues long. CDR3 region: CSAPLTRLAGELFF. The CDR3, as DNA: TGCAGTGCTCCTCTGACTCGATTGGCGGGGGAGCTGTTTTTT.

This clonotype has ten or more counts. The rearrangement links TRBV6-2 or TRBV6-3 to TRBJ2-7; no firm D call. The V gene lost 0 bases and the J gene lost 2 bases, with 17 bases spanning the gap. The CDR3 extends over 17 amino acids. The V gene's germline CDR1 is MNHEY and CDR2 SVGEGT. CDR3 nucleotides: TGTGCCAGCAGTTACTCGCTTCGAGGCAAAAGTACCTACGAGCAGTACTTC. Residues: CASSYSLRGKSTYEQYF.

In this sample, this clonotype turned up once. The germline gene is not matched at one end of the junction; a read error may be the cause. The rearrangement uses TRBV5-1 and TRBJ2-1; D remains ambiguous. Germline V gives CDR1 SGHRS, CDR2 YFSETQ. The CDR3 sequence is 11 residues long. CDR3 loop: CANSLVNEQFF. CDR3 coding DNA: TGCGCCAACAGCTTGGTGAATGAGCAGTTCTTC.

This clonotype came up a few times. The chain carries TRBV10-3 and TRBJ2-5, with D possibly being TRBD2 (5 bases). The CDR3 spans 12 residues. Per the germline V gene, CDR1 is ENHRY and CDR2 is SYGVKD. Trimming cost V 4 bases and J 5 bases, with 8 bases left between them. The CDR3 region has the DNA TGTGCCATCAGTGGAGGGCACGAGACCCAGTACTTC. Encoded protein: CAISGGHETQYF.

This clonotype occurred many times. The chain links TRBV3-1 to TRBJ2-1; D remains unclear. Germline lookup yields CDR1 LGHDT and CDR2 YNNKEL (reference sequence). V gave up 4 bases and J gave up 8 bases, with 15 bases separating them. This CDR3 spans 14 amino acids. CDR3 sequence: CASSRNEEAHEQFF. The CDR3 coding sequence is TGTGCCAGCAGCCGTAACGAGGAAGCCCATGAGCAGTTCTTC.

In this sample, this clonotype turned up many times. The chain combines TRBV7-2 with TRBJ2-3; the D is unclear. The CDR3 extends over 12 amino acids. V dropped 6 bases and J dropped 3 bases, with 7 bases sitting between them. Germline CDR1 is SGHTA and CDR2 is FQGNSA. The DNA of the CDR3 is TGTGCCAGCAGTTCGAGGACAGATACGCAGTATTTT. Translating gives CASSSRTDTQYF.

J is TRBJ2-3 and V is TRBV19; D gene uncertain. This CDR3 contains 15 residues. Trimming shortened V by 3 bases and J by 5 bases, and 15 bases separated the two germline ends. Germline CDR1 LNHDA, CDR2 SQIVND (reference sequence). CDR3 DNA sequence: TGTGCCAGTAGTATTGGTGGTCCCCCTCAAGATACGCAGTATTTT. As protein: CASSIGGPPQDTQYF.

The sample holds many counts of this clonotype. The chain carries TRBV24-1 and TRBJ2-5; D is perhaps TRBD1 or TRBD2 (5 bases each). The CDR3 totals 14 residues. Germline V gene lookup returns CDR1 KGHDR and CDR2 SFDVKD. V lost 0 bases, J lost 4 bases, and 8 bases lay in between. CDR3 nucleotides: TGTGCCACCAGTGATTTGGGGGCGGGAGAGACCCAGTACTTC. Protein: CATSDLGAGETQYF.

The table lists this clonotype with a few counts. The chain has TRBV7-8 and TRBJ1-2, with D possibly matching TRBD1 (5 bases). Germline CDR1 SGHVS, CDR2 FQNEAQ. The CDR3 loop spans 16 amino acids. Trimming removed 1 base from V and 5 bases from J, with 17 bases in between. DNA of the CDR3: TGTGCCAGCAGCTTAGTTCAGGGTGGGGCGACTTATGGCTACACCTTC. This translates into CASSLVQGGATYGYTF.